This TCR beta chain comes out of a study of human T cells and chemical hapten exposure. At the level of the study: Patch tests delivered 0.01% DPC to the upper back and were evaluated at 6 days. A patient group, mainly female, showed alopecia areata, totalis or universalis. Study-wide points: Sensitizing with DPC caused no change in TCRs above 1 in 1000 frequency.

Using its own MiXCR run on the RACE reads, TCRdb lists one record per CDR3 protein. The table lists some 89,000 distinct CDR3 sequences, roughly 10% of them singletons. A note on this clonotype: Its antigen remains unidentified.

Time point defined: patch test 2, 6 weeks after DPC sensitization. The treatment: therapeutic diphenylcyclopropenone sensitization with weekly scalp DPC. Deletions cut 3 bases from V and 9 bases from J, with 15 bases between. CDR3 size: 15 residues. The germline CDR1 and CDR2 sequences are KGHSH and LQKENI. This chain links TRBV18 with TRBJ1-6; D gene ambiguous. The clonotype was recovered from a woman aged 25-40 years with alopecia areata. Some clones in this sample may be carry-over from other donors' samples. The sample was whole blood, taken in connection with sensitization to the hapten diphenylcyclopropenone (DPC). CDR3 sequence: CASSPGSDNSSPLHF. The CDR3 nucleotides are TGTGCCAGCTCACCCGGGTCCGACAATAGTTCACCCCTCCACTTT.